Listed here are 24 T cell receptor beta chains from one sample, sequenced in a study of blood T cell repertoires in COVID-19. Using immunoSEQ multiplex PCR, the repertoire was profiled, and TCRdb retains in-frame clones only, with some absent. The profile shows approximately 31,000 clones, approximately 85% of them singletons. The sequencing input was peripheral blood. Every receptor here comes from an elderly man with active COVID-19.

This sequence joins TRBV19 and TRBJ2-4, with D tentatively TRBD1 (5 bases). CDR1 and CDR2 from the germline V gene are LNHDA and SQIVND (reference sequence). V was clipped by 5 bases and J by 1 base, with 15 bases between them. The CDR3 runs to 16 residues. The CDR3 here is CASSLSGPGAKNIQYF. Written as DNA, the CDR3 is TGTGCCAGTAGTTTATCAGGGCCCGGGGCCAAAAACATTCAGTACTTC. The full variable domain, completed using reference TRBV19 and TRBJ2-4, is DGGITQSPKYLFRKEGQNVTLSCEQNLNHDAMYWYRQDPGQGLRLIYYSQIVNDFQKGDIAEGYSVSREKKESFPLTVTSAQKNPTAFYLCASSLSGPGAKNIQYFGAGTRLSVL.

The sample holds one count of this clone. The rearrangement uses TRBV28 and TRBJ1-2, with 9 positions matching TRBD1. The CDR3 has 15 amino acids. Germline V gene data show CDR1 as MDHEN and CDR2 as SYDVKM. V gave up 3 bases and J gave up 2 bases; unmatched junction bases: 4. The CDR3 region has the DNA TGTGCCAGCAGTTTTAGACAGGGGGGAAACTATGGCTACACCTTC. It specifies CASSFRQGGNYGYTF.

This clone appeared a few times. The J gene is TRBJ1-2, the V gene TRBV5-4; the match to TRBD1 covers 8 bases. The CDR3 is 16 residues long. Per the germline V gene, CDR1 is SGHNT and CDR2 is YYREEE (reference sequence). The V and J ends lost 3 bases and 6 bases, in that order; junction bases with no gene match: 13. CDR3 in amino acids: CASSYPLQGAIDGYTF. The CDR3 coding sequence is TGTGCCAGCAGCTATCCCCTTCAGGGGGCCATCGATGGCTACACCTTC. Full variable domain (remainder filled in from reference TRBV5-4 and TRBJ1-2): ETGVTQSPTHLIKTRGQQVTLRCSSQSGHNTVSWYQQALGQGPQFIFQYYREEENGRGNFPPRFSGLQFPNYSSELNVNALELDDSALYLCASSYPLQGAIDGYTFGSGTRLTVV.

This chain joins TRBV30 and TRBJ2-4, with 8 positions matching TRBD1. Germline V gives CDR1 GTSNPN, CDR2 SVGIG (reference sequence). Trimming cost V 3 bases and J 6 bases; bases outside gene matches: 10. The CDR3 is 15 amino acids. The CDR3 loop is CAWSEETGVGNIQYF. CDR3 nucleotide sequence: TGTGCCTGGAGCGAGGAGACAGGGGTCGGAAACATTCAGTACTTC. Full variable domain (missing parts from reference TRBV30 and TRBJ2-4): SQTIHQWPATLVQPVGSPLSLECTVEGTSNPNLYWYRQAAGRGLQLLFYSVGIGQISSEVPQNLSASRPQDRQFILSSKKLLLSDSGFYLCAWSEETGVGNIQYFGAGTRLSVL.

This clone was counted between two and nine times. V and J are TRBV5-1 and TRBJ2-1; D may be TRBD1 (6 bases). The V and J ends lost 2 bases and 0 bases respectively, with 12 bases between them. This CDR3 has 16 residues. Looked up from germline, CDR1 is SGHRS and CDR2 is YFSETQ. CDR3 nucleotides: TGCGCCAGCAGCTTATCAACAGGGAGCTCCTACAATGAGCAGTTCTTC. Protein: CASSLSTGSSYNEQFF.

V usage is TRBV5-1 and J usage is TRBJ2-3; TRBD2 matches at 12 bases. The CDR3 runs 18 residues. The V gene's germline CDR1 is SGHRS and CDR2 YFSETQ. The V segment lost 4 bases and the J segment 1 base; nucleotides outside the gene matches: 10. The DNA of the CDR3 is TGCGCCAGCAGCCAAGTACTAGCGGGGGGAGGTGGCACAGATACGCAGTATTTT. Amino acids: CASSQVLAGGGGTDTQYF.

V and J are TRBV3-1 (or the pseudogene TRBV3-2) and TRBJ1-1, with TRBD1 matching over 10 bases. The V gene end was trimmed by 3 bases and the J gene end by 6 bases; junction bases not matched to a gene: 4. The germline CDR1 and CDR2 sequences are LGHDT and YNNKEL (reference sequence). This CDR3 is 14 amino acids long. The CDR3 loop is CASSQEDRGSEAFF. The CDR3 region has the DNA TGTGCCAGCAGCCAGGAGGACAGGGGGTCTGAAGCTTTCTTT.

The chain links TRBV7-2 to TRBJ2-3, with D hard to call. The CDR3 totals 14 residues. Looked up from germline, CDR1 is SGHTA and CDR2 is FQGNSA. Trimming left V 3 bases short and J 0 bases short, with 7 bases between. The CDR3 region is CASSFQSSTDTQYF. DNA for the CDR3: TGTGCCAGCAGCTTTCAGTCCAGCACAGATACGCAGTATTTT.

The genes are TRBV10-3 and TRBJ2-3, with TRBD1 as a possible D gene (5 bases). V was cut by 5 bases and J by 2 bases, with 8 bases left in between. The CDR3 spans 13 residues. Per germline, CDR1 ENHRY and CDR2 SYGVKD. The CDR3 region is CAISRQLTDTQYF. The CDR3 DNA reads TGTGCCATCAGTCGACAGCTCACAGATACGCAGTATTTT.

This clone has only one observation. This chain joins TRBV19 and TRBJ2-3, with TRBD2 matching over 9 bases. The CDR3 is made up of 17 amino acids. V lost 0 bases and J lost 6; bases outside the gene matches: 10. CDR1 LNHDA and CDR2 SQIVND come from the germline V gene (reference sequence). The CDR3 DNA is TGTGCCAGTAGTATAGATCTTGGCGGGGGGGCTCTGGATACGCAGTATTTT. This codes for CASSIDLGGGALDTQYF. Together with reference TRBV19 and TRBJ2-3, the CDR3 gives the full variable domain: DGGITQSPKYLFRKEGQNVTLSCEQNLNHDAMYWYRQDPGQGLRLIYYSQIVNDFQKGDIAEGYSVSREKKESFPLTVTSAQKNPTAFYLCASSIDLGGGALDTQYFGPGTRLTVL.

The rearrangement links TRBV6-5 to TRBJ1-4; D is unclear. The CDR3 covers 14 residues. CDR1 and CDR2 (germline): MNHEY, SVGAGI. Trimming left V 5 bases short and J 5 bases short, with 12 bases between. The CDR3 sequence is CASSPNAANEKLFF. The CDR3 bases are TGTGCCAGCAGTCCTAATGCGGCGAATGAAAAACTGTTTTTT.

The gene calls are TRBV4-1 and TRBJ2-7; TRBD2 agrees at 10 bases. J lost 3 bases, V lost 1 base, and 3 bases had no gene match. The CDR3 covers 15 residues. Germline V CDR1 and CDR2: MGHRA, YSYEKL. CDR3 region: CASSQARTSGYEQYF. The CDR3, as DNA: TGCGCCAGCAGCCAAGCGAGGACTAGCGGCTACGAGCAGTACTTC.

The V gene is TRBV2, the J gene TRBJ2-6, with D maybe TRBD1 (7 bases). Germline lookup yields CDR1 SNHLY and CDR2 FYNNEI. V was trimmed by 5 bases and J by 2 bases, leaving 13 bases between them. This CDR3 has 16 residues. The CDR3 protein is CASSLTGTPGANVLTF. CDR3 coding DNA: TGTGCCAGCAGTTTGACAGGGACTCCTGGGGCCAACGTCCTGACTTTC.

The CDR3 region has the DNA TGCGCCAGCACCCTTTCTTTTACGAGCTCCTACAATGAGCAGTTCTTC. Residues: CASTLSFTSSYNEQFF. The chain combines TRBV5-1 with TRBJ2-1; D is undetermined. The V and J ends lost 6 bases and 0 bases respectively, with 16 bases between them. Per germline, CDR1 SGHRS and CDR2 YFSETQ. The CDR3 is 16 amino acids.

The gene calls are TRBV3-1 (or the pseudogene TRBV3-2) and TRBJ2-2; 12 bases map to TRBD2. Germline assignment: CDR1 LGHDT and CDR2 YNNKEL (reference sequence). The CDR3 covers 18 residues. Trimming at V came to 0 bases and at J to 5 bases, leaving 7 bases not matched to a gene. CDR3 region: CASSQDASGGVRTGELFF. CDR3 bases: TGTGCCAGCAGCCAAGATGCTAGCGGGGGGGTTAGGACCGGGGAGCTGTTTTTT.

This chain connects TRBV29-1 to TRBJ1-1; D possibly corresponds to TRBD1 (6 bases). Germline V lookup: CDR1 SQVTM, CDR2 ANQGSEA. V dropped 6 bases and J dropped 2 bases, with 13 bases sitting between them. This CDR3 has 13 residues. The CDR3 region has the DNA TGCAGCGTCGATGGACAGATTAACACTGAAGCTTTCTTT. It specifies CSVDGQINTEAFF.

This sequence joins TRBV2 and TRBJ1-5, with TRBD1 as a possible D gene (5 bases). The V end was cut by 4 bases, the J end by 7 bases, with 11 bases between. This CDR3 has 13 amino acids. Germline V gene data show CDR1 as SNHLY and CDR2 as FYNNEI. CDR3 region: CASSAGFGQPQHF. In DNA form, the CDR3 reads TGTGCCAGCAGTGCAGGGTTCGGGCAGCCCCAGCATTTT. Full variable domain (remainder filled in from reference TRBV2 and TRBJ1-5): EPEVTQTPSHQVTQMGQEVILRCVPISNHLYFYWYRQILGQKVEFLVSFYNNEISEKSEIFDDQFSVERPDGSNFTLKIRSTKLEDSAMYFCASSAGFGQPQHFGDGTRLSIL.

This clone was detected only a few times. This CDR3 is CASSDRGTGEPYEQYF. CDR3 nucleotides: TGCGCCAGCAGTGATAGAGGGACAGGGGAACCCTACGAGCAGTACTTC. The chain links TRBV10-1 to TRBJ2-7; 10 nucleotides match TRBD1. J was trimmed by 2 bases and V by 3 bases; bases with no gene match: 7. The CDR3 is 16 residues long. Per the germline V gene, CDR1 is WNHNN and CDR2 is SYGVQD (reference sequence).

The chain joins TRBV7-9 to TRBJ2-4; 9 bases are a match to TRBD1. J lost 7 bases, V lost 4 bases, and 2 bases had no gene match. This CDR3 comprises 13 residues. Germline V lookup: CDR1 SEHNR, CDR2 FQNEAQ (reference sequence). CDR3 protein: CASSYTGGNIQYF. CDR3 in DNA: TGTGCCAGCAGCTATACAGGGGGCAACATTCAGTACTTC.

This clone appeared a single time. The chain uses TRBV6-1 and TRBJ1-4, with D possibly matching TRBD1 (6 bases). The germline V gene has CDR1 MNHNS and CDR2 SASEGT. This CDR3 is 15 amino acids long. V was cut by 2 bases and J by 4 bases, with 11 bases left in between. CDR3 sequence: CASSETGSYNEKLFF. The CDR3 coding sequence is TGTGCCAGCAGTGAAACAGGGTCTTATAATGAAAAACTGTTTTTT.

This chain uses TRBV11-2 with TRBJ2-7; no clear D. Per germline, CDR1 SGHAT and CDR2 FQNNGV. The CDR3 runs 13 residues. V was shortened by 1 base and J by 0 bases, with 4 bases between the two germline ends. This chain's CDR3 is CASSLGSSYEQYF. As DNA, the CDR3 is TGTGCCAGCAGCTTAGGTAGCTCCTACGAGCAGTACTTC.

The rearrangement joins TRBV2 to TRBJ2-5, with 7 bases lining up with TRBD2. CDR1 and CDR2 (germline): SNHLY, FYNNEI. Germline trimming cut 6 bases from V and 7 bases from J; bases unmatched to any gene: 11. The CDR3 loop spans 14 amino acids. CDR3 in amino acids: CASSLGGGPRTQYF. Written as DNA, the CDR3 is TGTGCCAGCAGCCTCGGCGGGGGTCCTAGGACCCAGTACTTC.

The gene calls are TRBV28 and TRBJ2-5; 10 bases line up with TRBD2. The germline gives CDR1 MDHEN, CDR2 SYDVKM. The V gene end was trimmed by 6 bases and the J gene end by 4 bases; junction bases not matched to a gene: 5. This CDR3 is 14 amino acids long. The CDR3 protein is CASRKRGGSETQYF. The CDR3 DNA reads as TGTGCCAGCAGGAAGCGGGGGGGGTCAGAGACCCAGTACTTC.

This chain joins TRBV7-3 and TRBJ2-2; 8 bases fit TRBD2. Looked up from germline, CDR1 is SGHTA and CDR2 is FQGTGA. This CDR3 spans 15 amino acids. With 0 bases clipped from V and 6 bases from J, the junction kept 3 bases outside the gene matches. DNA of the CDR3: TGTGCCAGCAGCTTAACTAGCGGGGCCCCCGGGGAGCTGTTTTTT. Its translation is CASSLTSGAPGELFF.